The subject of this entry is one T cell receptor (beta chain). The data were taken from a study of CD8 T cells in Susac syndrome. The length of the CDR3 is 15 residues. With random hexamers, roughly 0.45 to 1 ug RNA was reverse transcribed. TCRdb ran MiXCR on the immunoSEQ multiplex PCR reads and lists one entry per CDR3 protein. Altogether a few hundred thousand distinct CDR3 sequences are present, roughly 93% being singletons, with the ten largest covering approximately 0.15%. V gene TRBV21-1 combines with J gene TRBJ2-1; the D call TRBD1 from the table was never checked on the DNA. TRBV21-1 is listed as a pseudogene. This TCR derives from a human donor with Susac syndrome. The sequenced material came from CD4+ T cells from PBMCs. CDR3 sequence reads: CASSSRDSPYNEQFF. The CDR3 nucleotides are TGTGCCAGCAGCTCCCGGGACAGTCCCTACAATGAGCAGTTCTTC.